The next 26 T cell receptor beta chains were all read from a single sample in a study of CDR3 diversity in severe acne. TCRdb re-derived calls from the PCR reads in MiXCR, one entry per CDR3 protein. This sample has about 85,000 distinct CDR3 sequences, with 45% to 55% found just once. The material sequenced was blood. The receptors here all came from a male donor in good health, serving as a control.

The J gene is TRBJ1-3, the V gene TRBV19; perhaps TRBD1 as D (5 bases). Germline V gene lookup returns CDR1 LNHDA and CDR2 SQIVND (reference sequence). Trimming took off 7 bases at V and 4 bases at J, with 11 bases between the two ends. The CDR3 runs to 13 residues. The CDR3: CASIEEGGNTIYF. CDR3 in DNA: TGTGCCAGTATCGAGGAGGGGGGAAACACCATATATTTT.

Many counts were recorded for this clonotype. The genes are TRBV28 and TRBJ1-4; TRBD1 aligns across 8 bases. Germline V gives CDR1 MDHEN, CDR2 SYDVKM. The CDR3 covers 14 residues. J was trimmed by 8 bases and V by 8 bases; bases with no gene match: 10. The CDR3 is CASALQGEMEKLFF. DNA for the CDR3: TGTGCCAGCGCTCTACAGGGGGAGATGGAAAAACTGTTTTTT.

The rearrangement uses TRBV25-1 and TRBJ2-3, with D uncertain. The V gene's germline CDR1 is MGHDK and CDR2 SYGVNS. The CDR3 extends over 14 amino acids. The germline V and J ends were trimmed by 3 bases and 4 bases, with 11 bases remaining between them. CDR3 nucleotide sequence: TGTGCCAGCAGTGAGGCCAGTCTAGCAGATACGCAGTATTTT. As protein: CASSEASLADTQYF.

The gene calls are TRBV9 and TRBJ2-4; D possibly matches TRBD1 or TRBD2 (7 bases each). Germline V lookup: CDR1 SGDLS, CDR2 YYNGEE. V was cut by 4 bases and J by 0 bases, with 11 bases left in between. CDR3 length: 15 residues. The CDR3 coding sequence is TGTGCCAGCAGCCCAGGGGGGGGAGCCAAAAACATTCAGTACTTC. Translated: CASSPGGGAKNIQYF.

The J gene is TRBJ2-6, the V gene TRBV18; D is perhaps TRBD2 (6 bases). The V and J ends lost 0 bases and 0 bases respectively, with 6 bases between them. There are 16 residues in the CDR3. Germline loops: CDR1 KGHSH, CDR2 LQKENI. The CDR3 is CASSPPGGSGANVLTF. The DNA for the CDR3 is TGTGCCAGCTCACCACCGGGGGGCTCTGGGGCCAACGTCCTGACTTTC.

This clonotype came up a few times. The chain carries TRBV29-1 and TRBJ1-2; D unresolved. The CDR3 is 14 amino acids. The germline gives CDR1 SQVTM, CDR2 ANQGSEA. The CDR3 DNA sequence: TGCAGTGCTAGAGATGGGAAGGGAACCTATGGCTACACCTTC. Translating gives CSARDGKGTYGYTF.

This chain links TRBV7-9 with TRBJ1-6; D perhaps matches TRBD1 (5 bases). CDR3 length equals 15 residues. CDR1 and CDR2 (germline): SEHNR, FQNEAQ (reference sequence). Trimming took off 5 bases at V and 6 bases at J, with 14 bases between the two ends. The CDR3 is CASSRGGAVNSPLHF. The CDR3 DNA sequence: TGTGCCAGCAGCCGGGGCGGGGCAGTTAATTCACCCCTCCACTTT.

This clonotype was found many times. The V gene is TRBV7-9, the J gene TRBJ2-3, with TRBD2 identical over 9 bases. There are 15 residues in the CDR3. J was trimmed by 1 base and V by 2 bases; bases with no gene match: 1. The V gene's germline CDR1 is SEHNR and CDR2 FQNEAQ (reference sequence). CDR3 in amino acids: CASSLLAGGTDTQYF. The CDR3 region has the DNA TGTGCCAGCAGCTTATTAGCGGGAGGCACAGATACGCAGTATTTT.

The J gene is TRBJ1-1, the V gene TRBV18; 10 bases map to TRBD1. The germline V gene encodes CDR1 KGHSH and CDR2 LQKENI. The CDR3 runs to 15 residues. J gave up 4 bases and V 3 bases, and 5 bases lay outside the gene matches. The CDR3 DNA reads as TGTGCCAGCTCACCGCAAGGGACAGGGGCCACTGAAGCTTTCTTT. Translation: CASSPQGTGATEAFF. The complete variable domain, with remaining parts taken from reference TRBV18 and TRBJ1-1, reads NAGVMQNPRHLVRRRGQEARLRCSPMKGHSHVYWYRQLPEEGLKFMVYLQKENIIDESGMPKERFSAEFPKEGPSILRIQQVVRGDSAAYFCASSPQGTGATEAFFGQGTRLTVV.

V is TRBV9 and J is TRBJ2-7; possible D gene TRBD1, 5 bases. The V and J ends lost 1 base and 3 bases respectively, with 11 bases between them. CDR3 length: 14 residues. Germline CDR1 and CDR2: SGDLS and YYNGEE. CDR3 amino acids: CASSVTTDYYEQYF. CDR3 DNA sequence: TGTGCCAGCAGCGTAACGACAGATTACTACGAGCAGTACTTC.

On this clonotype itself: The junction shows a germline mismatch at one end, possibly a read error. This rearrangement joins TRBV11-1 to TRBJ2-7; weak D call: TRBD2 (6 bases). Germline CDR1 is SGHAT and CDR2 is FQDESV (reference sequence). This CDR3 has 15 residues. The CDR3 DNA sequence: TGTGCCAGCAGCTTGGGGTCGGGGGTCTCCCACGAGCAGTACTTC. Its translation is CASSLGSGVSHEQYF.

This clonotype was seen more than once but under ten times. The rearrangement uses TRBV7-8 and TRBJ2-5; D is ambiguous. This CDR3 is 13 amino acids long. The germline V gene encodes CDR1 SGHVS and CDR2 FQNEAQ. V gave up 7 bases and J gave up 0 bases, with 9 bases separating them. The CDR3: CASNGEHQETQYF. The CDR3 nucleotides are TGTGCCAGCAATGGGGAACACCAAGAGACCCAGTACTTC. Supplemented by reference TRBV7-8 and TRBJ2-5, the full variable domain reads GAGVSQSPRYKVAKRGQDVALRCDPISGHVSLFWYQQALGQGPEFLTYFQNEAQLDKSGLPSDRFFAERPEGSVSTLKIQRTQQEDSAVYLCASNGEHQETQYFGPGTRLLVL.

The V call is TRBV20-1, the J call TRBJ1-6; a possible D gene is TRBD1 (5 bases). The V end lost 6 bases, the J end lost 7 bases, and 19 bases lay between the germline ends. Germline V gene sequence: CDR1 DFQATT, CDR2 SNEGSKA (reference sequence). CDR3 length equals 15 residues. The CDR3, as DNA: TGCAGTGCCAGCAGCTGGGGCGGGACCAATTCACCCCTCCACTTT. Protein product: CSASSWGGTNSPLHF.

The sample holds many counts of this clonotype. J is TRBJ1-4 and V is TRBV6-1; 8 bases are a match to TRBD1. V was pared by 7 bases and J by 5 bases, with 6 bases of the junction left unmatched. Germline V gives CDR1 MNHNS, CDR2 SASEGT. The CDR3 length is 14 residues. In DNA form, the CDR3 reads TGTGCCAGCACCAGGGACAGGTCGAATGAAAAACTGTTTTTT. It codes for CASTRDRSNEKLFF.

The gene calls are TRBV20-1 and TRBJ1-1; D gene unclear. CDR3 length equals 14 residues. V was cut by 3 bases and J by 1 base, with 12 bases left in between. CDR1 is DFQATT, CDR2 SNEGSKA, per germline (reference sequence). In nucleotides, the CDR3 is TGCAGTGCTAGTCCCCTGGCACCGAACACTGAAGCTTTCTTT. It codes for CSASPLAPNTEAFF.

The chain uses TRBV20-1 and TRBJ1-3; TRBD1 might be the D (5 bases). V dropped 4 bases and J dropped 0 bases, with 10 bases sitting between them. There are 14 residues in the CDR3. Per the germline V gene, CDR1 is DFQATT and CDR2 is SNEGSKA (reference sequence). The CDR3, as DNA: TGCAGTGCTAAACAGGAAAGCTCTGGAAACACCATATATTTT. This codes for CSAKQESSGNTIYF.

The chain uses TRBV6-6 and TRBJ1-1; D is unclear. V gave up 2 bases and J gave up 6 bases, with 13 bases separating them. Germline CDR1 MNHNY, CDR2 SVGAGI (reference sequence). The CDR3 contains 14 residues. The CDR3 DNA reads TGTGCCAGCAGTTACGGACGGGGAGGACCTGAAGCTTTCTTT. It encodes CASSYGRGGPEAFF.

The chain has TRBV9 and TRBJ2-7, with D maybe TRBD1 (5 bases). Germline V lookup: CDR1 SGDLS, CDR2 YYNGEE. CDR3 length: 15 amino acids. The V end was cut by 3 bases, the J end by 0 bases, with 13 bases between. CDR3 sequence reads: CASSAFWGSSYEQYF. The CDR3 region has the DNA TGTGCCAGCAGCGCGTTCTGGGGCAGCTCCTACGAGCAGTACTTC.

The V call is TRBV19, the J call TRBJ1-2; maybe TRBD1 (5 bases). The germline V gene has CDR1 LNHDA and CDR2 SQIVND (reference sequence). V was shortened by 7 bases and J by 6 bases, with 18 bases between the two germline ends. This CDR3 is 14 amino acids long. The CDR3 DNA is TGTGCCAGTACGGACCTACTGGGGCTTGATGGCTACACCTTC. This gives the protein CASTDLLGLDGYTF.

The chain links TRBV7-9 to TRBJ2-2; tentatively, D is TRBD1 (5 bases). This CDR3 is 15 amino acids long. Germline CDR1 is SEHNR and CDR2 is FQNEAQ (reference sequence). V was pared by 5 bases and J by 9 bases, with 19 bases between. The DNA of the CDR3 is TGTGCCAGCAGCCGGAGTCAGGGAAGGATTCGGGAGCTGTTTTTT. It is translated as CASSRSQGRIRELFF.

This clonotype was picked up many times. This chain links TRBV2 with TRBJ1-2; TRBD1 matches 10 bases. V shed 5 bases, J shed 2 bases, and the junction held 5 bases outside the gene matches. The CDR3 is made up of 15 amino acids. Germline lookup yields CDR1 SNHLY and CDR2 FYNNEI. The CDR3 sequence: CASSFGQGGNYGYTF. Written as DNA, the CDR3 is TGTGCCAGCAGTTTTGGACAGGGGGGGAACTATGGCTACACCTTC.

The chain has TRBV25-1 and TRBJ1-5; TRBD1 aligns across 7 bases. This CDR3 comprises 15 residues. Germline V lookup: CDR1 MGHDK, CDR2 SYGVNS. The junction had 15 bases not matched to a gene; V was cut back by 5 bases and J by 11 bases. The CDR3 sequence is CASSHPIVRGPAQHF. For the CDR3, the DNA is TGTGCCAGCAGTCACCCAATTGTTAGGGGGCCGGCCCAGCATTTT. Looking up the rest from reference TRBV25-1 and TRBJ1-5 gives the full variable domain: EADIYQTPRYLVIGTGKKITLECSQTMGHDKMYWYQQDPGMELHLIHYSYGVNSTEKGDLSSESTVSRIRTEHFPLTLESARPSHTSQYLCASSHPIVRGPAQHFGDGTRLSIL.

This clonotype showed up many times. The CDR3, as DNA: TGTGCCAGCTCACCAACGGAGAACACTGAAGCTTTCTTT. Translating gives CASSPTENTEAFF. The rearrangement links TRBV18 to TRBJ1-1, with D uncertain. Per germline, CDR1 KGHSH and CDR2 LQKENI. This CDR3 contains 13 residues. Trimming took 2 bases from V and 1 from J, leaving 5 bases between them. The entire variable domain, with the rest obtained from reference TRBV18 and TRBJ1-1, is as follows: NAGVMQNPRHLVRRRGQEARLRCSPMKGHSHVYWYRQLPEEGLKFMVYLQKENIIDESGMPKERFSAEFPKEGPSILRIQQVVRGDSAAYFCASSPTENTEAFFGQGTRLTVV.

This clonotype was observed a few times. This rearrangement joins TRBV19 to TRBJ2-5; D may be TRBD1 (5 bases). Per germline, CDR1 LNHDA and CDR2 SQIVND (reference sequence). V gave up 3 bases and J gave up 2 bases, with 10 bases separating them. The CDR3 totals 14 residues. CDR3 coding DNA: TGTGCCAGTAGTATGTCGAGACAGCAAGAGACCCAGTACTTC. Residues: CASSMSRQQETQYF. Full variable domain (outside the CDR3, taken from reference TRBV19 and TRBJ2-5): DGGITQSPKYLFRKEGQNVTLSCEQNLNHDAMYWYRQDPGQGLRLIYYSQIVNDFQKGDIAEGYSVSREKKESFPLTVTSAQKNPTAFYLCASSMSRQQETQYFGPGTRLLVL.

This chain joins TRBV6-1 and TRBJ2-4; D uncertain. V lost 6 bases to trimming and J lost 8 bases, with 14 bases between them. CDR1 and CDR2 from the germline V gene are MNHNS and SASEGT. The CDR3 runs 13 residues. The CDR3 is CASSPDGSDIQYF. For the CDR3, the DNA is TGTGCCAGCAGCCCGGACGGAAGCGACATTCAGTACTTC.

This clonotype has a count of ten or more. The J gene is TRBJ2-7, the V gene TRBV20-1, with 7 bases lining up with TRBD2. This CDR3 region has 15 residues. V gave up 0 bases and J gave up 3 bases; unmatched junction bases: 8. CDR1 DFQATT and CDR2 SNEGSKA come from the germline V gene (reference sequence). In DNA form, the CDR3 reads TGCAGTGCTAGAGATCATGAGGGACTATTCTACGAGCAGTACTTC. Its protein product is CSARDHEGLFYEQYF.